This TCR beta chain was observed in a study of T cells in Graves' hyperthyroidism and ophthalmopathy. The ends lost 0 bases at V and 6 bases at J; junction bases unmatched: 13. In germline, CDR1 is WNHNN, CDR2 SYGVQD (reference sequence). The length of the CDR3 is 18 residues. There were TCR beta CDR3 regions amplified from RNA transcripts. During a first-round RT-PCR of the TCR CDR3, the HTBI primer set was used. TCRdb re-derived calls from the multiplex PCR reads in MiXCR, one entry per CDR3 protein. The sample contains roughly 57,000 distinct CDR3 sequences, roughly 50% of which appear only once. The gene calls are TRBV10-1 and TRBJ1-1; 10 bases line up with TRBD1. The TCR originated in a woman aged 55-70 years with Graves' ophthalmopathy. The sample consisted of blood. CDR3 residues: CASSESPGQGTSSSEAFF. The CDR3 DNA reads TGCGCCAGCAGTGAGTCCCCGGGACAGGGGACATCTTCTTCTGAAGCTTTCTTT.